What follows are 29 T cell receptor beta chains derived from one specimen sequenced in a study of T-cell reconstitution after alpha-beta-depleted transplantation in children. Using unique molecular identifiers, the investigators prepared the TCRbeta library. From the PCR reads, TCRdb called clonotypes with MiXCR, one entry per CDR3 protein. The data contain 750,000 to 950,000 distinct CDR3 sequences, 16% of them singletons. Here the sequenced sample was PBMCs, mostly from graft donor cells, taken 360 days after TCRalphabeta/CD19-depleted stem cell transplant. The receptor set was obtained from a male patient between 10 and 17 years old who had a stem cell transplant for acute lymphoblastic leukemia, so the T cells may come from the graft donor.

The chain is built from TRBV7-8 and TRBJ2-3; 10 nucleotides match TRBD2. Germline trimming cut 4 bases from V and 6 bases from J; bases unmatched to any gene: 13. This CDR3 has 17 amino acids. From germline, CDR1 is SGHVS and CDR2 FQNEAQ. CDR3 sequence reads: CASSSPEREGLSDTQYF. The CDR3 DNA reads TGTGCCAGCAGCTCACCAGAGCGGGAGGGCCTCTCCGATACGCAGTATTTT.

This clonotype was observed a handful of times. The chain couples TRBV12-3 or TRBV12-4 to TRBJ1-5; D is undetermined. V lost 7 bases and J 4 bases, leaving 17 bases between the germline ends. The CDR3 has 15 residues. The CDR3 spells CASKVRAIPNQPQHF. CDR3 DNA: TGTGCCAGCAAAGTAAGGGCAATCCCTAATCAGCCCCAGCATTTT.

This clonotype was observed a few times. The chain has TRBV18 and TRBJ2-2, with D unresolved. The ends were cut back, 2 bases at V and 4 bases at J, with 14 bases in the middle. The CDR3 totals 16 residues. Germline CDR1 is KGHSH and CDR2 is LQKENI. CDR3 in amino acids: CASSPIVRITTGELFF. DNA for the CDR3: TGTGCCAGCTCACCAATAGTCAGGATTACCACCGGGGAGCTGTTTTTT. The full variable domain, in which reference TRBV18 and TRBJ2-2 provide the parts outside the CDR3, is NAGVMQNPRHLVRRRGQEARLRCSPMKGHSHVYWYRQLPEEGLKFMVYLQKENIIDESGMPKERFSAEFPKEGPSILRIQQVVRGDSAAYFCASSPIVRITTGELFFGEGSRLTVL.

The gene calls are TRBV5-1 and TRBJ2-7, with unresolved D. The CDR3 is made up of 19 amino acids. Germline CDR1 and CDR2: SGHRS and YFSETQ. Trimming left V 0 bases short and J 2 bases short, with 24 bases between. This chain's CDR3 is CASSLALDIRSWVAYEQYF. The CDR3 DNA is TGCGCCAGCAGCTTGGCCTTGGATATCAGGTCCTGGGTTGCCTACGAGCAGTACTTC.

CDR3 residues: CASSSQGLGVYEQYF. In DNA, the CDR3 is TGTGCCAGCAGCTCCCAGGGACTGGGGGTCTACGAGCAGTACTTC. The rearrangement uses TRBV13 and TRBJ2-7, with D maybe TRBD2 (6 bases). V shed 4 bases and J shed 3 bases, with 16 bases lying between them. The CDR3 is made up of 15 amino acids. Germline V lookup: CDR1 PRHDT, CDR2 FYEKMQ (reference sequence).

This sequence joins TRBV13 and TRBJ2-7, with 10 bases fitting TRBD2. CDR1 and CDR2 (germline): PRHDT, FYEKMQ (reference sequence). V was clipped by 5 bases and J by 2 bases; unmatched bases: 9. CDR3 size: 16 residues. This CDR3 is CASSPDPSGRAYEQYF. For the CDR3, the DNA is TGTGCCAGCAGCCCCGACCCCAGCGGGAGGGCCTACGAGCAGTACTTC.

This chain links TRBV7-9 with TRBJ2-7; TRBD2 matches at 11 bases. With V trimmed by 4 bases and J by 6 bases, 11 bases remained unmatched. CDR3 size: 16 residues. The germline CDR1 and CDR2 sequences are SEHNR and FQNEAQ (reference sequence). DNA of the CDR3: TGTGCCAGCAGCTCCGACCTGGGGCTAGCGGGAGGCGAGCAGTACTTC. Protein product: CASSSDLGLAGGEQYF. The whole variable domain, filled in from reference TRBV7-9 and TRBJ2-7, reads DTGVSQNPRHKITKRGQNVTFRCDPISEHNRLYWYRQTLGQGPEFLTYFQNEAQLEKSRLLSDRFSAERPKGSFSTLEIQRTEQGDSAMYLCASSSDLGLAGGEQYFGPGTRLTVT.

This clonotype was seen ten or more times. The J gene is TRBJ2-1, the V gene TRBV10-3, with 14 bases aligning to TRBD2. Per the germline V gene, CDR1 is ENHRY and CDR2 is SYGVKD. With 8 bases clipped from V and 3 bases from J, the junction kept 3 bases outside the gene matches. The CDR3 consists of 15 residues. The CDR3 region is CAIRGTSGSYNEQFF. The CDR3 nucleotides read TGTGCCATCCGGGGGACTAGCGGGAGCTACAATGAGCAGTTCTTC.

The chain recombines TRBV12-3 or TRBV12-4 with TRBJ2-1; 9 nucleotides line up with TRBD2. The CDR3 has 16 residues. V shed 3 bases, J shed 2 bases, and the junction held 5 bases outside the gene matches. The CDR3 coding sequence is TGTGCCAGCAGTTTGAAGCGGGAGGTTGCCTACAATGAGCAGTTCTTC. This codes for CASSLKREVAYNEQFF.

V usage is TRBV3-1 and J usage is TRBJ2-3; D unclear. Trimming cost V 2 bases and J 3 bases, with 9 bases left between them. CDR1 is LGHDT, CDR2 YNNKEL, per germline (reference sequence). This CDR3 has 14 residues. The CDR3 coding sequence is TGTGCCAGCAGCCAACGTCAGTCTACAGATACGCAGTATTTT. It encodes CASSQRQSTDTQYF.

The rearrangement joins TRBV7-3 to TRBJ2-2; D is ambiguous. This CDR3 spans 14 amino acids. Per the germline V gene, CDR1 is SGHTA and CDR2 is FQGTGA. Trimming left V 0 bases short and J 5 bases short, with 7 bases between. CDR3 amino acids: CASSLTPLTGELFF. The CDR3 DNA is TGTGCCAGCAGCTTAACCCCTTTAACCGGGGAGCTGTTTTTT.

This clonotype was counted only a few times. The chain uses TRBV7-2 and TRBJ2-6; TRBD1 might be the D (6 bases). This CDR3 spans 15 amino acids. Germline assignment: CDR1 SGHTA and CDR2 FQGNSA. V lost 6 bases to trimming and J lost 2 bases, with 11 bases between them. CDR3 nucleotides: TGTGCCAGCAGGCGACCAGGGGCTGGGGCCAACGTCCTGACTTTC. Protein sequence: CASRRPGAGANVLTF.

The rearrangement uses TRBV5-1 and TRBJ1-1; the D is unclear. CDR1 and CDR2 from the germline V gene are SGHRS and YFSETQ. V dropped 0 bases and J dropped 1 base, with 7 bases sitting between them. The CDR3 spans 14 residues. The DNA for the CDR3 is TGCGCCAGCAGCTTGGCCCTATGGAACACTGAAGCTTTCTTT. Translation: CASSLALWNTEAFF.

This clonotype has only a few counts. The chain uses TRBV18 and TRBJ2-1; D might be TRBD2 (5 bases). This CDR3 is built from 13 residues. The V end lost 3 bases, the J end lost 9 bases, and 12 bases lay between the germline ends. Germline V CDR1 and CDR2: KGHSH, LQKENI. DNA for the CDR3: TGTGCCAGCTCACCTGAGGGTGATGGTGAGCAGTTCTTC. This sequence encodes CASSPEGDGEQFF.

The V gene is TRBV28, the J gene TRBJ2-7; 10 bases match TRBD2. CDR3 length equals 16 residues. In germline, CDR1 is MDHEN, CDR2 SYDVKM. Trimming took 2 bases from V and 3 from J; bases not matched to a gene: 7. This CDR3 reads CASSLALAGVLYEQYF. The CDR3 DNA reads TGTGCCAGCAGTTTAGCCCTAGCGGGAGTTCTCTACGAGCAGTACTTC.

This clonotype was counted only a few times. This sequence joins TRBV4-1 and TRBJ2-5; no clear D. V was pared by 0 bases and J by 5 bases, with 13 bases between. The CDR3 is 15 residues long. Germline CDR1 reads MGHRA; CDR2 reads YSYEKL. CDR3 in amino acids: CASSQDRAFGETQYF. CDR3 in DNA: TGCGCCAGCAGCCAAGATCGGGCGTTCGGGGAGACCCAGTACTTC.

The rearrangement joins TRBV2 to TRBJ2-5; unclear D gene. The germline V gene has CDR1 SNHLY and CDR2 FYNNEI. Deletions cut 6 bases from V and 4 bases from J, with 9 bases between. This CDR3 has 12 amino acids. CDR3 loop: CASRAHRETQYF. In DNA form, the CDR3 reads TGTGCCAGCAGAGCCCATAGAGAGACCCAGTACTTC. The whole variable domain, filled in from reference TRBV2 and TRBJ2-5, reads EPEVTQTPSHQVTQMGQEVILRCVPISNHLYFYWYRQILGQKVEFLVSFYNNEISEKSEIFDDQFSVERPDGSNFTLKIRSTKLEDSAMYFCASRAHRETQYFGPGTRLLVL.

The CDR3 loop is CATEREGLSLEQYF. The CDR3 DNA sequence: TGTGCCACCGAGCGGGAGGGCCTTTCTTTGGAGCAGTACTTC. The chain uses TRBV10-3 and TRBJ2-7, with 10 bases that match TRBD2. V gave up 10 bases and J gave up 7 bases; unmatched junction bases: 13. CDR1 ENHRY and CDR2 SYGVKD come from the germline V gene. This CDR3 region has 14 residues.

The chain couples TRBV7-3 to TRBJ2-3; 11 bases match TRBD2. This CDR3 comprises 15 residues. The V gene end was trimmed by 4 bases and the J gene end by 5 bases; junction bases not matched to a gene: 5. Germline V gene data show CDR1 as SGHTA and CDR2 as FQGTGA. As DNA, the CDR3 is TGTGCCAGCAGCTCGACTAGCGGGAAAGGAGATACGCAGTATTTT. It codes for CASSSTSGKGDTQYF.

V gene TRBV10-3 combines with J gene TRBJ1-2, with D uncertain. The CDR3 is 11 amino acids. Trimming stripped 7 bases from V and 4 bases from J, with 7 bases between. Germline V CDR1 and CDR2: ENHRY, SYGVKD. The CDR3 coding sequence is TGTGCCATCATGGAGGGCTATGGCTACACCTTC. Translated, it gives CAIMEGYGYTF.

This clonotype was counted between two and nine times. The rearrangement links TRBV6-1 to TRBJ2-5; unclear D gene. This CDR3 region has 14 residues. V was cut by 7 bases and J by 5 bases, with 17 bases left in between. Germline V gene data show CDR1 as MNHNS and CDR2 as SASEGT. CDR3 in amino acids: CASTPFAAWETQYF. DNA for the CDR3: TGTGCCAGCACCCCTTTTGCAGCTTGGGAGACCCAGTACTTC.

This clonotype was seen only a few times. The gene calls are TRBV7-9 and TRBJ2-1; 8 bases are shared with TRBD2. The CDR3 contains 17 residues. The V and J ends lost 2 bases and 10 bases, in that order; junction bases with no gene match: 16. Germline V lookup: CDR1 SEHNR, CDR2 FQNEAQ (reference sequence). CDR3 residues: CASSLLRSGRLRLEQFF. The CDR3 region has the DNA TGTGCCAGCAGCTTATTAAGAAGCGGGAGACTTCGTTTGGAGCAGTTCTTC.

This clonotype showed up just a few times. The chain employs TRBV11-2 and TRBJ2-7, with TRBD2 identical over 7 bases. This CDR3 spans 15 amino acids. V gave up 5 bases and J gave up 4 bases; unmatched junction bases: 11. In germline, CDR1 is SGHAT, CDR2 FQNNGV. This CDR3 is CASSALSGIRYEQYF. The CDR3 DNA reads TGTGCCAGCAGCGCCCTGAGCGGGATTCGGTACGAGCAGTACTTC. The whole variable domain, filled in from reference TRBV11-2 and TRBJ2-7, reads EAGVAQSPRYKIIEKRQSVAFWCNPISGHATLYWYQQILGQGPKLLIQFQNNGVVDDSQLPKDRFSAERLKGVDSTLKIQPAKLEDSAVYLCASSALSGIRYEQYFGPGTRLTVT.

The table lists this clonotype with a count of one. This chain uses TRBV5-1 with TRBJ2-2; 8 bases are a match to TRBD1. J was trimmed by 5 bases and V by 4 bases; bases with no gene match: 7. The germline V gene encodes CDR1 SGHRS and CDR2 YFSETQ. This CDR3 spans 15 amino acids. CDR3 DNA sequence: TGCGCCAGCAGCCCCCGGGACAGGAGGACCGGGGAGCTGTTTTTT. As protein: CASSPRDRRTGELFF. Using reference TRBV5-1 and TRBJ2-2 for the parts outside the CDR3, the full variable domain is KAGVTQTPRYLIKTRGQQVTLSCSPISGHRSVSWYQQTPGQGLQFLFEYFSETQRNKGNFPGRFSGRQFSNSRSEMNVSTLELGDSALYLCASSPRDRRTGELFFGEGSRLTVL.

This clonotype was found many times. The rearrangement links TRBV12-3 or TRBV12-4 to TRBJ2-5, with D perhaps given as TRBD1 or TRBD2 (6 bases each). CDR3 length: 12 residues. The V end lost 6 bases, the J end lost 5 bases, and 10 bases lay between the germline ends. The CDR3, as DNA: TGTGCCAGCAGGCCGGGGGCGGAGACCCAGTACTTC. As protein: CASRPGAETQYF.

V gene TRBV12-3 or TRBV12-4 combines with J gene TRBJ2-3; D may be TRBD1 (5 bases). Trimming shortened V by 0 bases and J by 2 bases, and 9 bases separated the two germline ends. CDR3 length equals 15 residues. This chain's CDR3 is CASSLARQYTDTQYF. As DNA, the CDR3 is TGTGCCAGCAGTTTAGCGCGACAGTACACAGATACGCAGTATTTT.

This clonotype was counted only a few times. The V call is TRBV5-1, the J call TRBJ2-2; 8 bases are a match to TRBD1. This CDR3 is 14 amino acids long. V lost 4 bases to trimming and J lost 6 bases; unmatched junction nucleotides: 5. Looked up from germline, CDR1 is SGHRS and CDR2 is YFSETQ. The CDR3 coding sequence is TGCGCCAGCAGCACCTCGACAGGGGCCGGGGAGCTGTTTTTT. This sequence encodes CASSTSTGAGELFF.

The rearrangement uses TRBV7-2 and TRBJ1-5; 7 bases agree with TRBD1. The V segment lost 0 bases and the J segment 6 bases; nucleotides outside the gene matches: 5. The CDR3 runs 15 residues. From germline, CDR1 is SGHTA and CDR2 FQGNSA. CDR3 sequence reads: CASSLAQGFSQPQHF. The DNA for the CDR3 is TGTGCCAGCAGCTTAGCACAGGGGTTTTCTCAGCCCCAGCATTTT.

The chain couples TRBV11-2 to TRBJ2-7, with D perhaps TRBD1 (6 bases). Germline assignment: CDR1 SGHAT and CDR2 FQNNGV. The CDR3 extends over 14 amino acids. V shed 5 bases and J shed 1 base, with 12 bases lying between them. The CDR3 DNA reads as TGTGCCAGCAGCCAATATACAGGGTCCTACGAGCAGTACTTC. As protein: CASSQYTGSYEQYF.